The clone carrying this T cell receptor beta chain appeared many times. Its target is unknown. If no ophthalmopathy progression occurred within 18 months, Graves' hyperthyroidism was stable. Patients aged 18 to 65 had newly diagnosed hyperthyroidism lasting under 2 months. Researchers barred patients who had uncontrolled infection, other autoimmune disease, pregnancy or lactation. Authors of the study amplified TCR beta CDR3 regions from RNA transcripts. Using the HTBI primer set, a first-round RT-PCR was run on the TCR CDR3. TCRdb re-called the multiplex PCR reads with MiXCR, one entry per CDR3 protein. Seen here are approximately 330,000 distinct CDR3 sequences, 21% observed once, and the top ten hold around 45%. The source of the sample is a study of T cells in Graves' hyperthyroidism and ophthalmopathy. CDR1 and CDR2 (germline): SGDLS, YYNGEE. This CDR3 is built from 19 residues. V dropped 0 bases and J dropped 3; count of bases not matched to a gene: 10.

Findings and limits, study-wide: The model anticipated ophthalmopathy a median approximately six months pre-onset.

The sequenced sample was blood. The origin of this receptor is a woman aged 45-60 years with Graves' hyperthyroidism. J is TRBJ2-7 and V is TRBV9; 15 bases line up with TRBD2. The CDR3 region is CASSVAPGTSGRNLYEQYF. CDR3 DNA sequence: TGTGCCAGCAGCGTAGCCCCCGGGACTAGCGGGAGGAATCTCTACGAGCAGTACTTC.